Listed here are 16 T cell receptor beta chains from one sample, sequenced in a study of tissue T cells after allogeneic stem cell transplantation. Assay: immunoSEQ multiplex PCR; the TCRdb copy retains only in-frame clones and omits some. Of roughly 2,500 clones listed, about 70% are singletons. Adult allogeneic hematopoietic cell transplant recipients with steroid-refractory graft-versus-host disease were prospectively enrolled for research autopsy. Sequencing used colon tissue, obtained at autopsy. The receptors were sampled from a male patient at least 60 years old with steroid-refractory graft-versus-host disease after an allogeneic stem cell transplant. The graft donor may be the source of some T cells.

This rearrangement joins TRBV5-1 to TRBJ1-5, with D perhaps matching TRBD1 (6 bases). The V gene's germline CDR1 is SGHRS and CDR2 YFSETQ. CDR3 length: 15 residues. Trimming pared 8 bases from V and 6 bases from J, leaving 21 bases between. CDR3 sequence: CASSVGGGSGQPQHF. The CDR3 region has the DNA TGCGCCAGTTCTGTGGGGGGCGGTTCGGGTCAGCCCCAGCATTTT. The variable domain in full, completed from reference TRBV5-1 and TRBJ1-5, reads KAGVTQTPRYLIKTRGQQVTLSCSPISGHRSVSWYQQTPGQGLQFLFEYFSETQRNKGNFPGRFSGRQFSNSRSEMNVSTLELGDSALYLCASSVGGGSGQPQHFGDGTRLSIL.

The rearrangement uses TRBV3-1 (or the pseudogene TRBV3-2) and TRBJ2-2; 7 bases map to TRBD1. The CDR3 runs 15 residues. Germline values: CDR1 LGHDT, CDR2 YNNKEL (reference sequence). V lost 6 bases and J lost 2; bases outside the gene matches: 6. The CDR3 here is CASRGRDSNTGELFF. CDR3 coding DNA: TGTGCCAGCAGAGGCCGGGACAGTAACACCGGGGAGCTGTTTTTT.

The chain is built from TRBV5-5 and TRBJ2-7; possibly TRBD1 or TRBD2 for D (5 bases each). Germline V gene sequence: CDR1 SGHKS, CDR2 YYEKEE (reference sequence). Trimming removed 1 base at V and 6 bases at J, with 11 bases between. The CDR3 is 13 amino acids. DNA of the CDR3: TGTGCCAGCAGCTTGCCAGGGAGATCCGAGCAGTACTTC. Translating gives CASSLPGRSEQYF. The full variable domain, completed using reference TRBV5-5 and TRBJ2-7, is DAGVTQSPTHLIKTRGQQVTLRCSPISGHKSVSWYQQVLGQGPQFIFQYYEKEERGRGNFPDRFSARQFPNYSSELNVNALLLGDSALYLCASSLPGRSEQYFGPGTRLTVT.

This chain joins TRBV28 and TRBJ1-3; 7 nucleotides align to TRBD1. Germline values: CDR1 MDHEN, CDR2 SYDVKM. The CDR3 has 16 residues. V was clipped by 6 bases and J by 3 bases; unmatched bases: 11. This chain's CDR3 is CASSPRQGSGGNTIYF. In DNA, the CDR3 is TGTGCCAGCAGCCCAAGACAGGGCTCGGGTGGAAACACCATATATTTT.

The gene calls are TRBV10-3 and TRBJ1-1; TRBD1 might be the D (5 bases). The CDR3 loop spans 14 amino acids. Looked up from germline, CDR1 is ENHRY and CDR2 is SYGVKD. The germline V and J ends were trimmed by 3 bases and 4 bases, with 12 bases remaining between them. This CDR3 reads CAISERGGSTEAFF. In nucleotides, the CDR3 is TGTGCCATCAGTGAACGCGGGGGTAGCACTGAAGCTTTCTTT.

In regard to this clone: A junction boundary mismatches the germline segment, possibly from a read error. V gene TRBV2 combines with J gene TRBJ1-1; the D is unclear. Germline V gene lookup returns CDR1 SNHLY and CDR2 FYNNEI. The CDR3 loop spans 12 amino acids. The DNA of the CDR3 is TGTGCCAGCAGGGAGGTGAATACTGAAGCTTTCTTT. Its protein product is CASREVNTEAFF.

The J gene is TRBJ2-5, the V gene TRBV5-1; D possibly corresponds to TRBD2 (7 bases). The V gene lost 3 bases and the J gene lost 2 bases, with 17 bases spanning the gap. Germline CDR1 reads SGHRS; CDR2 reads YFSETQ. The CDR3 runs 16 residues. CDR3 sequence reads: CASSYSAAGAQETQYF. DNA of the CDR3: TGCGCCAGCAGCTACTCTGCGGCGGGGGCACAAGAGACCCAGTACTTC.

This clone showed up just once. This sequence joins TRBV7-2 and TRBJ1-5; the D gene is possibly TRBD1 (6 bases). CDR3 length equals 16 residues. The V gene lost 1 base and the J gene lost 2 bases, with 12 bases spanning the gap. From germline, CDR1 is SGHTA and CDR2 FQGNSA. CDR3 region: CASSLDRGNGNQPQHF. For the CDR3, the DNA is TGTGCCAGCAGCTTAGATAGGGGGAATGGCAATCAGCCCCAGCATTTT.

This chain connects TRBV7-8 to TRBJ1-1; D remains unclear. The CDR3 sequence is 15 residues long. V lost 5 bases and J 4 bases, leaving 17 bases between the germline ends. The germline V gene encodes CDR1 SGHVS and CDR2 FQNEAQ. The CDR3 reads CASSKPDGERTEAFF. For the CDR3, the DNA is TGTGCCAGCAGCAAACCGGACGGAGAGCGCACTGAAGCTTTCTTT.

CDR3 residues: CASSALQDPQETQYF. Here the CDR3 DNA reads TGTGCCAGCAGCGCATTGCAAGACCCTCAAGAGACCCAGTACTTC. The genes are TRBV9 and TRBJ2-5, with no clear D. V was cut by 3 bases and J by 2 bases, with 14 bases left in between. The CDR3 runs 15 residues. The germline V gene has CDR1 SGDLS and CDR2 YYNGEE.

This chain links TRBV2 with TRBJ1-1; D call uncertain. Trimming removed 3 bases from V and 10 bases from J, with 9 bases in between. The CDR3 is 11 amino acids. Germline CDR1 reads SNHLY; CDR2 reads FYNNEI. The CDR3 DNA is TGTGCCAGCAGTGAGAAGTCTGTAGCTTTCTTT. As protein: CASSEKSVAFF.

The CDR3 loop is CASSLQGNYGYTF. The CDR3, as DNA: TGCGCCAGCAGCCTCCAGGGAAACTATGGCTACACCTTC. V is TRBV4-3 and J is TRBJ1-2; D possibly corresponds to TRBD1 (5 bases). CDR1 LGHNA and CDR2 YSLEER come from the germline V gene. V gave up 4 bases and J gave up 2 bases, with 8 bases separating them. The CDR3 is made up of 13 amino acids.

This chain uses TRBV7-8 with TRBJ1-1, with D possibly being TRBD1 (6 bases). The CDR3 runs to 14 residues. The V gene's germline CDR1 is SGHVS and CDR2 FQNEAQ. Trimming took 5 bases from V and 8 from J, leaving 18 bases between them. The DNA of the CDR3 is TGTGCCAGCAGCCAAGAAACGCGGACAGCCGAAGCTTTCTTT. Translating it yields CASSQETRTAEAFF.

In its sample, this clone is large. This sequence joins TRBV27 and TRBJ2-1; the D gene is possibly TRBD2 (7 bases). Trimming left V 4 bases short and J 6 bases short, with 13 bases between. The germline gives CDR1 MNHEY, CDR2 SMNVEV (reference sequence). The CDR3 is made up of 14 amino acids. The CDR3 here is CASSWGGARNEQFF. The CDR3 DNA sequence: TGTGCCAGCAGTTGGGGGGGGGCGCGCAATGAGCAGTTCTTC.

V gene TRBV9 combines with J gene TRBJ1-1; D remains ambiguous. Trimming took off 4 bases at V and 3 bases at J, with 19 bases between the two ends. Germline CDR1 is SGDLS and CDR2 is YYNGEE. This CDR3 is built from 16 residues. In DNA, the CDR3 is TGTGCCAGCAGCCCAAAATCAGGCCTCGGGGACACTGAAGCTTTCTTT. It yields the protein CASSPKSGLGDTEAFF. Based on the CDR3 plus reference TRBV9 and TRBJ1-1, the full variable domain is DSGVTQTPKHLITATGQRVTLRCSPRSGDLSVYWYQQSLDQGLQFLIQYYNGEERAKGNILERFSAQQFPDLHSELNLSSLELGDSALYFCASSPKSGLGDTEAFFGQGTRLTVV.

The CDR3 nucleotides are TGTGCCAGCAGCCAAGATATCGGTAGCGGGGGGCTTACGCAGTATTTT. Translating gives CASSQDIGSGGLTQYF. V and J are TRBV4-2 and TRBJ2-3, with 10 bases matching TRBD2. V shed 0 bases and J 8 bases; nucleotides not matched to a gene: 8. Looked up from germline, CDR1 is LGHNA and CDR2 is YNFKEQ. The CDR3 is 16 residues long.